The 20 T cell receptor beta chains reported below all come from one sample, sequenced in a study of blood T cell repertoires in COVID-19 (dated by TCRdb to about 2020). Library prep was done by the immunoSEQ multiplex PCR assay. The table comes from immuneACCESS by way of TCRdb, which keeps in-frame sequences with V and J called. Part of the clones is missing from these tables; in studies checked, under half for an unresolved V gene and the rest for unknown reasons. The sample includes approximately 94,000 clones, with about 89% observed a single time. The ten largest clones add up to over 3.5% of the sample. The source material was peripheral blood. Receptors were obtained from a woman between 45 and 60 years old in a cohort sampled during active COVID-19.

J is TRBJ1-1 and V is TRBV7-3; unclear D gene. Trimming stripped 1 base from V and 1 base from J, with 4 bases between. CDR3 length equals 13 residues. The V gene's germline CDR1 is SGHTA and CDR2 FQGTGA. The CDR3 DNA reads TGTGCCAGCAGCTTAATGAGGAACACTGAAGCTTTCTTT. Translated, it gives CASSLMRNTEAFF.

The chain joins TRBV19 to TRBJ2-7, with 7 bases identical to TRBD1. J gave up 7 bases and V 5 bases, and 14 bases lay outside the gene matches. The CDR3 is 15 amino acids. Germline values: CDR1 LNHDA, CDR2 SQIVND (reference sequence). The CDR3 DNA reads TGTGCCAGTAGTCCGATGGCGACAGGGAAAAATGAGCAGTACTTC. Protein: CASSPMATGKNEQYF.

The chain is built from TRBV6-1 and TRBJ2-7, with 9 bases lining up with TRBD1. The CDR3 is 16 residues long. Per germline, CDR1 MNHNS and CDR2 SASEGT. V was clipped by 4 bases and J by 7 bases; unmatched bases: 14. The CDR3 DNA reads as TGTGCCAGCAGTGGAAGCTCCGGGACAGGGCGATTAGAGCAGTACTTC. Amino acid sequence: CASSGSSGTGRLEQYF.

The chain recombines TRBV7-9 with TRBJ1-2; 11 bases fit TRBD1. CDR1 and CDR2 from the germline V gene are SEHNR and FQNEAQ (reference sequence). The CDR3 loop spans 15 amino acids. V lost 5 bases to trimming and J lost 4 bases; unmatched junction nucleotides: 6. CDR3 residues: CASSPGQGASYGYTF. The CDR3 DNA reads as TGTGCCAGCAGCCCCGGACAGGGGGCTTCCTATGGCTACACCTTC. Full variable domain (remainder filled in from reference TRBV7-9 and TRBJ1-2): DTGVSQNPRHKITKRGQNVTFRCDPISEHNRLYWYRQTLGQGPEFLTYFQNEAQLEKSRLLSDRFSAERPKGSFSTLEIQRTEQGDSAMYLCASSPGQGASYGYTFGSGTRLTVV.

The V call is TRBV18, the J call TRBJ2-1; D call uncertain. Looked up from germline, CDR1 is KGHSH and CDR2 is LQKENI. V was pared by 0 bases and J by 3 bases, with 9 bases between. The CDR3 runs to 15 residues. The CDR3 protein is CASSPPPVGYNEQFF. In nucleotides, the CDR3 is TGTGCCAGCTCACCACCTCCAGTTGGCTACAATGAGCAGTTCTTC.

This chain joins TRBV6-1 and TRBJ2-2; D is unclear. CDR1 is MNHNS and CDR2 is SASEGT in the germline V gene. This CDR3 region has 15 residues. Trimming shortened V by 2 bases and J by 1 base, and 8 bases separated the two germline ends. CDR3 loop: CASSEPGLNTGELFF. The CDR3 nucleotides read TGTGCCAGCAGTGAACCGGGTCTGAACACCGGGGAGCTGTTTTTT.

The chain employs TRBV5-1 and TRBJ2-3; D uncertain. Germline assignment: CDR1 SGHRS and CDR2 YFSETQ. V was shortened by 2 bases and J by 4 bases, with 8 bases between the two germline ends. CDR3 length: 13 residues. The CDR3 DNA is TGCGCCAGCAGCTTCGTAGCTTCAGATACGCAGTATTTT. It specifies CASSFVASDTQYF.

This chain joins TRBV4-1 and TRBJ2-3; TRBD1 matches at 12 bases. With V trimmed by 2 bases and J by 6 bases, 9 bases remained unmatched. The CDR3 totals 17 residues. CDR1 is MGHRA and CDR2 is YSYEKL in the germline V gene. The CDR3 DNA reads TGCGCCAGCAGCCAATTTCCGGGACAGGGGGCGGGGGATACGCAGTATTTT. Amino acid sequence: CASSQFPGQGAGDTQYF.

This clone occurred a few times. The J gene is TRBJ2-3, the V gene TRBV7-8, with 12 bases identical to TRBD2. Germline assignment: CDR1 SGHVS and CDR2 FQNEAQ. The CDR3 runs 14 residues. Trimming took 5 bases from V and 5 from J; bases not matched to a gene: 2. The CDR3 DNA reads TGTGCCAGCAGCCCTAGCGGGAGGGTAGATACGCAGTATTTT. The encoded protein is CASSPSGRVDTQYF.

The V gene is TRBV11-2, the J gene TRBJ1-1; 9 positions agree with TRBD1. CDR3 size: 14 residues. Germline V CDR1 and CDR2: SGHAT, FQNNGV. The junction had 5 bases not matched to a gene; V was cut back by 5 bases and J by 4 bases. The CDR3 coding sequence is TGTGCCAGCAGCCTGACAGGGGGAGGCACTGAAGCTTTCTTT. This gives the protein CASSLTGGGTEAFF. Filled out from reference TRBV11-2 and TRBJ1-1, the complete variable domain reads EAGVAQSPRYKIIEKRQSVAFWCNPISGHATLYWYQQILGQGPKLLIQFQNNGVVDDSQLPKDRFSAERLKGVDSTLKIQPAKLEDSAVYLCASSLTGGGTEAFFGQGTRLTVV.

The J gene is TRBJ2-3, the V gene TRBV3-1 (or the pseudogene TRBV3-2), with 9 bases aligning to TRBD2. CDR3 length equals 18 residues. V was pared by 4 bases and J by 0 bases, with 11 bases of the junction left unmatched. Per the germline V gene, CDR1 is LGHDT and CDR2 is YNNKEL (reference sequence). This CDR3 reads CASSLGGRAYTSTDTQYF. The DNA of the CDR3 is TGTGCCAGCAGCCTTGGCGGGAGGGCGTACACTAGCACAGATACGCAGTATTTT.

The V and J genes are TRBV15 and TRBJ1-3; 7 nucleotides agree with TRBD1. V trimming: 0 bases; J trimming: 3 bases; junction bases outside the gene matches: 2. This CDR3 has 15 amino acids. Germline lookup yields CDR1 LNHNV and CDR2 YYDKDF (reference sequence). This chain's CDR3 is CATSRDGTVGNTIYF. The CDR3 DNA reads as TGTGCCACCAGCAGAGATGGGACAGTTGGAAACACCATATATTTT.

The chain couples TRBV14 to TRBJ1-4, with TRBD1 as a possible D gene (6 bases). Deletions cut 2 bases from V and 7 bases from J, with 14 bases between. The CDR3 runs 15 residues. Per the germline V gene, CDR1 is SGHDN and CDR2 is FVKESK. CDR3 sequence reads: CASSQRAGVVEKLFF. CDR3 DNA sequence: TGTGCCAGCAGCCAAAGGGCAGGGGTGGTTGAAAAACTGTTTTTT.

The chain employs TRBV6-6 and TRBJ2-5; maybe TRBD2 (6 bases). V lost 7 bases and J lost 2, with 14 bases in between. CDR3 size: 14 residues. Germline CDR1 reads MNHNY; CDR2 reads SVGAGI (reference sequence). The CDR3 DNA follows: TGTGCCAGCACCCAGGGTGGGAGGCAAGAGACCCAGTACTTC. Its translation: CASTQGGRQETQYF.

The chain couples TRBV6-5 to TRBJ2-7; TRBD1 matches at 9 bases. The V gene's germline CDR1 is MNHEY and CDR2 SVGAGI. The trim removed 5 bases at V and 3 bases at J, leaving 8 bases unmatched. The length of the CDR3 is 15 residues. CDR3 sequence reads: CASSHSTGGIYEQYF. The DNA for the CDR3 is TGTGCCAGCAGTCATTCGACAGGGGGAATCTACGAGCAGTACTTC.

The chain combines TRBV6-2 or TRBV6-3 with TRBJ2-3, with 7 positions matching TRBD1. Germline V CDR1 and CDR2: MNHEY, SVGEGT. V lost 2 bases, J lost 5 bases, and 1 base stayed unmatched. The CDR3 runs 13 residues. The CDR3 DNA reads as TGTGCCAGCAGTTACCCAGGGGGAGATACGCAGTATTTT. It encodes CASSYPGGDTQYF.

The CDR3 spells CASTDRGGKDGNTIYF. The CDR3 DNA reads TGTGCCAGCACGGACAGGGGGGGAAAAGATGGAAACACCATATATTTT. The gene calls are TRBV28 and TRBJ1-3; 10 positions match TRBD1. CDR3 length: 16 residues. The J segment lost 3 bases and the V segment lost 7 bases, leaving 9 bases of the junction unmatched. Germline CDR1 is MDHEN and CDR2 is SYDVKM.

CDR3 amino acids: CASSQGQGELFF. The DNA for the CDR3 is TGCGCCAGCAGCCAAGGACAGGGGGAGCTGTTTTTT. This chain uses TRBV5-1 with TRBJ2-2; possibly TRBD1 for D (6 bases). Germline lookup yields CDR1 SGHRS and CDR2 YFSETQ. The ends were cut back, 4 bases at V and 8 bases at J, with 9 bases in the middle. CDR3 length equals 12 residues. Drawing the rest from reference TRBV5-1 and TRBJ2-2, the complete variable domain is KAGVTQTPRYLIKTRGQQVTLSCSPISGHRSVSWYQQTPGQGLQFLFEYFSETQRNKGNFPGRFSGRQFSNSRSEMNVSTLELGDSALYLCASSQGQGELFFGEGSRLTVL.

The chain joins TRBV10-3 to TRBJ2-3; tentatively, D is TRBD2 (6 bases). The CDR3 sequence is 16 residues long. Germline V gene lookup returns CDR1 ENHRY and CDR2 SYGVKD. The ends were cut back, 4 bases at V and 2 bases at J, with 16 bases in the middle. Here the CDR3 reads CAISARGGGNTDTQYF. CDR3 DNA: TGTGCCATCAGTGCGAGGGGAGGAGGGAACACAGATACGCAGTATTTT.

This rearrangement joins TRBV4-2 to TRBJ2-1, with 7 bases aligning to TRBD2. The J segment lost 6 bases and the V segment lost 0 bases, leaving 14 bases of the junction unmatched. Germline V lookup: CDR1 LGHNA, CDR2 YNFKEQ. This CDR3 has 18 residues. The CDR3 reads CASSQDPKASGDANEQFF. CDR3 in DNA: TGTGCCAGCAGCCAAGACCCCAAGGCTAGCGGTGATGCCAATGAGCAGTTCTTC.